This record covers a single T cell receptor (beta chain). Its target is unknown. The CDR3 runs to 15 residues. Germline V gene sequence: CDR1 KGHSH, CDR2 LQKENI. Unmatched junction bases numbered 9, after V lost 8 bases and J lost 1 base. Generated by immunoSEQ multiplex PCR, the TCRdb table keeps only in-frame clones and is missing some. The sample lists 120,000 or so clones, approximately 85% occurring once. The sample comes from a study of T cell responses to AZD1222 COVID-19 vaccine. General study points: Females outnumbered males among donors, who were mostly white British; clonal diversity was possibly underestimated. Among AZD1222 vaccinees, only six or seven were seropositive at baseline.

The chain joins TRBV18 to TRBJ2-7; 9 bases are shared with TRBD2. The sequence was collected from an adult in good health. The starting material was peripheral blood, obtained on day 0 of AZD1222 vaccination. The CDR3 spells CASTSRAGGSYEQYF. The CDR3 DNA is TGTGCCAGCACCTCCAGGGCGGGAGGGTCCTACGAGCAGTACTTC.